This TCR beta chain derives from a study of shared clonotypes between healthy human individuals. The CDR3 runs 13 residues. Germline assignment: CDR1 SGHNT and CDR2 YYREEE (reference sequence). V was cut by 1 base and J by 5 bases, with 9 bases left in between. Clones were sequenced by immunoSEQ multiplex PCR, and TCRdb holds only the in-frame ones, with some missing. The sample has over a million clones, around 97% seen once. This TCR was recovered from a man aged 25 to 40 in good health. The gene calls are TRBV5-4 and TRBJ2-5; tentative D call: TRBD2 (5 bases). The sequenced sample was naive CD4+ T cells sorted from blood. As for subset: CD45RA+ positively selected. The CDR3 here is CASSLTGLETQYF. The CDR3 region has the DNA TGTGCCAGCAGCTTGACGGGGTTGGAGACCCAGTACTTC.